Each of the 19 T cell receptor beta chains below was sequenced from the same sample in a study of T cells in Graves' hyperthyroidism and ophthalmopathy. RNA transcripts were the template for amplifying TCR beta CDR3 regions. First-round RT-PCR of the TCR CDR3 relied on the HTBI primer set. TCRdb reprocessed the multiplex PCR reads via MiXCR and lists one record per CDR3 protein. The table lists about 250,000 distinct CDR3 sequences, roughly 22% of them singletons. The sample consisted of blood. The receptors stem from a man aged 30 to 45 with Graves' ophthalmopathy.

The V gene is TRBV7-9, the J gene TRBJ2-1; no definite D call. CDR1 and CDR2 (germline): SEHNR, FQNEAQ (reference sequence). The CDR3 spans 11 residues. The V end lost 5 bases, the J end lost 5 bases, and 4 bases lay between the germline ends. The CDR3 DNA reads TGTGCCAGCAGCGAAAACAATGAGCAGTTCTTC. It translates to CASSENNEQFF.

This clonotype was seen ten or more times. The chain combines TRBV11-2 with TRBJ2-5; D remains ambiguous. The V and J ends lost 1 base and 5 bases respectively, with 2 bases between them. CDR1 SGHAT and CDR2 FQNNGV come from the germline V gene. The CDR3 covers 11 residues. The CDR3 nucleotides read TGTGCCAGCAGCTTAGTGGAGACCCAGTACTTC. It encodes CASSLVETQYF.

This clonotype has at least ten counts. The CDR3 DNA is TGTGCCAGCAGCCTTCCCCCCATTAGCGGGGTCCCCTACAATGAGCAGTTCTTC. Amino acid sequence: CASSLPPISGVPYNEQFF. The rearrangement links TRBV7-8 to TRBJ2-1, with 8 bases that match TRBD2. V shed 5 bases and J 2 bases; nucleotides not matched to a gene: 14. This CDR3 spans 18 amino acids. CDR1 and CDR2 from the germline V gene are SGHVS and FQNEAQ.

The chain carries TRBV20-1 and TRBJ1-4; D is unresolved. V was pared by 7 bases and J by 0 bases, with 9 bases between. The CDR3 length is 13 residues. Germline V gives CDR1 DFQATT, CDR2 SNEGSKA (reference sequence). The CDR3 coding sequence is TGCAGTGGGAAACTAGCAACTAATGAAAAACTGTTTTTT. It specifies CSGKLATNEKLFF.

The chain uses TRBV20-1 and TRBJ1-2; 9 bases agree with TRBD1. The germline V gene encodes CDR1 DFQATT and CDR2 SNEGSKA (reference sequence). This CDR3 contains 16 residues. The junction had 9 bases not matched to a gene; V was cut back by 3 bases and J by 1 base. CDR3 in DNA: TGCAGTGCTAGCCCCAGGGACAGGGTTATTAACTATGGCTACACCTTC. Translating gives CSASPRDRVINYGYTF.

Only a few counts were recorded for this clonotype. The chain employs TRBV25-1 and TRBJ2-6, with no clear D. Germline CDR1 is MGHDK and CDR2 is SYGVNS. V was clipped by 4 bases and J by 2 bases, with 12 bases between them. This CDR3 is built from 16 residues. The CDR3 coding sequence is TGTGCCAGCAGTGTACCCGAGGCTACTGGGGCCAACGTCCTGACTTTC. Encoded protein: CASSVPEATGANVLTF.

This clonotype was seen a few times. The V and J genes are TRBV5-1 and TRBJ1-2, with 7 positions matching TRBD1. The junction had 10 bases not matched to a gene; V was cut back by 0 bases and J by 5 bases. Germline V gene sequence: CDR1 SGHRS, CDR2 YFSETQ. The CDR3 runs to 16 residues. The CDR3 region is CASSLEGTEDAYGYTF. The CDR3 DNA reads as TGCGCCAGCAGCTTGGAGGGGACAGAGGACGCATATGGCTACACCTTC.

This sequence joins TRBV20-1 and TRBJ1-1; tentative D call: TRBD1 (5 bases). Germline CDR1 is DFQATT and CDR2 is SNEGSKA (reference sequence). This CDR3 spans 13 amino acids. V was clipped by 3 bases and J by 1 base, with 9 bases between them. The CDR3 DNA follows: TGCAGTGCTAGCGGGGGTCGGAACACTGAAGCTTTCTTT. Translation: CSASGGRNTEAFF.

The table lists this clonotype with many counts. V and J are TRBV3-1 and TRBJ2-7, with D hard to call. V lost 2 bases and J 7 bases, leaving 9 bases between the germline ends. CDR1 LGHDT and CDR2 YNNKEL come from the germline V gene (reference sequence). This CDR3 comprises 12 residues. Written as DNA, the CDR3 is TGTGCCAGCAGCCAAAACCGGGCGGAGCAGTACTTC. Translated, it gives CASSQNRAEQYF.

CDR3 in amino acids: CASSALRRTEAFF. The CDR3 bases are TGTGCCAGCAGTGCATTAAGGCGGACTGAAGCTTTCTTT. The chain links TRBV14 to TRBJ1-1; D remains unclear. The germline V gene encodes CDR1 SGHDN and CDR2 FVKESK. The CDR3 is 13 amino acids. Trimming removed 6 bases from V and 5 bases from J, with 13 bases in between.

This clonotype was counted only a few times. CDR3 loop: CASSLDLGRGRFLDTQYF. The CDR3 DNA is TGTGCCAGCAGCTTAGATCTCGGCAGGGGGCGGTTTCTAGATACGCAGTATTTT. The V call is TRBV11-2, the J call TRBJ2-3; the match to TRBD1 covers 8 bases. The CDR3 spans 18 residues. The junction had 13 bases not matched to a gene; V was cut back by 0 bases and J by 5 bases. Germline lookup yields CDR1 SGHAT and CDR2 FQNNGV.

This clonotype appeared a single time. One end of the junction fails to match germline, which may point to a read error. This chain joins TRBV12-3 or TRBV12-4 and TRBJ1-2, with D possibly being TRBD1 (6 bases). The CDR3 spans 13 residues. This CDR3 is CAGSQAQGVGYTF. The DNA for the CDR3 is TGTGCCGGCAGTCAAGCACAGGGCGTGGGCTACACCTTC.

The chain combines TRBV27 with TRBJ1-2; a weak D match, TRBD1 (6 bases). This CDR3 region has 14 residues. Germline V gene sequence: CDR1 MNHEY, CDR2 SMNVEV (reference sequence). V was pared by 3 bases and J by 5 bases, with 13 bases between. The CDR3 loop reads CASSLLGGAYGYTF. In nucleotides, the CDR3 is TGTGCCAGCAGTTTGCTGGGGGGCGCGTATGGCTACACCTTC.

This CDR3 is CASMGQGISEQYF. The CDR3 coding sequence is TGTGCCAGCATGGGACAGGGGATCAGCGAGCAGTACTTC. The chain couples TRBV12-3 or TRBV12-4 to TRBJ2-7, with 10 nucleotides matching TRBD1. CDR3 length: 13 amino acids. V lost 7 bases, J lost 6 bases, and 6 bases stayed unmatched.

This clonotype was observed a handful of times. This chain uses TRBV27 with TRBJ1-2, with 8 bases matching TRBD1. CDR3 size: 16 residues. Unmatched junction bases numbered 11, after V lost 5 bases and J lost 3 bases. Germline V lookup: CDR1 MNHEY, CDR2 SMNVEV (reference sequence). The CDR3 loop is CASSPDRGSGDYGYTF. CDR3 in DNA: TGTGCCAGCAGTCCAGACAGGGGCTCGGGGGACTATGGCTACACCTTC.

The gene calls are TRBV7-8 and TRBJ1-1; 8 bases are a match to TRBD1. The V gene's germline CDR1 is SGHVS and CDR2 FQNEAQ. The CDR3 has 17 amino acids. Trimming took 0 bases from V and 3 from J; bases not matched to a gene: 9. This chain's CDR3 is CASSLAGQGRIYTEAFF. Here the CDR3 DNA reads TGTGCCAGCAGCTTAGCAGGACAGGGACGGATCTACACTGAAGCTTTCTTT.

This clonotype has a count of ten or more. The DNA of the CDR3 is TGTGCCAGCAGTTACAACTACAGAAGGGGAGGGAACACTGAAGCTTTCTTT. As protein: CASSYNYRRGGNTEAFF. The V call is TRBV6-6, the J call TRBJ1-1; maybe TRBD1 (5 bases). The CDR3 consists of 17 residues. V was trimmed by 2 bases and J by 1 base, leaving 17 bases between them. Germline lookup yields CDR1 MNHNY and CDR2 SVGAGI (reference sequence).

This chain links TRBV5-1 with TRBJ2-2; TRBD2 aligns across 10 bases. The V gene's germline CDR1 is SGHRS and CDR2 YFSETQ. The CDR3 consists of 18 residues. J gave up 1 base and V 0 bases, and 6 bases lay outside the gene matches. CDR3 protein: CASSLELAGKGNTGELFF. The CDR3 region has the DNA TGCGCCAGCAGCTTGGAACTAGCGGGGAAAGGGAACACCGGGGAGCTGTTTTTT.

Regarding this clonotype: A much larger clonotype is one base distant, so this may be a read error. This chain joins TRBV7-8 and TRBJ2-1; 7 bases match TRBD2. This CDR3 has 14 amino acids. CDR1 and CDR2 (germline): SGHVS, FQNEAQ. With 5 bases clipped from V and 6 bases from J, the junction kept 7 bases outside the gene matches. The CDR3: CASSRAGIGNEQFF. CDR3 nucleotides: TGTGCCAGCAGCCGAGCGGGAATCGGCAATGAGCAGTTCTTC.